This T cell receptor (beta chain) emerged from a study of blood T cell repertoires in COVID-19. Study overall: The origin of the acute and convalescent COVID-19 samples was the United States, Italy and Spain. In each case, the material was cDNA or gDNA derived from T cells, B-cell-depleted T cells, or PBMCs.

Authors' methods: It was from reference gene primer amplification that nucleated cell counts were estimated. Assay: immunoSEQ multiplex PCR; the TCRdb copy retains only in-frame clones and omits some. From that table come the V and J calls and clone size; the DNA was used to work out D and trimming. This sample has some 150,000 clones, with 82% found just once. The CDR3 sequence is 14 residues long. Germline assignment: CDR1 SGHDN and CDR2 FVKESK. V was clipped by 4 bases and J by 5 bases, with 14 bases between them. The rearrangement links TRBV14 to TRBJ2-5; no clear D gene. The clonotype originates from a woman between 65 and 79 years old with acute or convalescent COVID-19. Source material: peripheral blood. Written as DNA, the CDR3 is TGTGCCAGCAGCCCTATGTGGATGCGGGAGACCCAGTACTTC. It codes for CASSPMWMRETQYF.